This T cell receptor (beta chain) was documented in a study of shared clonotypes between healthy human individuals. About the research overall: The cohort comprised a couple of women and a few men. Their ages spanned 18 to 49 years. Three CD4 naive, three CD4 memory, two CD8 naive and one CD8 memory plate were used per donor.

Donors were Caucasian adults residing in Nashville, Tennessee, USA. Libraries were prepared by immunoSEQ multiplex PCR; TCRdb keeps only in-frame clonotypes and omits some of them. The sample contains roughly 700,000 clones, around 67% of which appear only once. V lost 9 bases to trimming and J lost 0 bases, with 17 bases between them. CDR3 size: 15 residues. The germline V gene has CDR1 MDHEN and CDR2 SYDVKM. The source is a woman aged 25 to 39 in good health. The sample consisted of memory CD4+ T cells sorted from blood. Stated subset: CD45RA-negative fraction. The chain couples TRBV28 to TRBJ1-2; D is uncertain. This CDR3 reads CASGPPWGANYGYTF. CDR3 sequence (DNA): TGTGCCAGTGGTCCCCCGTGGGGAGCTAACTATGGCTACACCTTC.